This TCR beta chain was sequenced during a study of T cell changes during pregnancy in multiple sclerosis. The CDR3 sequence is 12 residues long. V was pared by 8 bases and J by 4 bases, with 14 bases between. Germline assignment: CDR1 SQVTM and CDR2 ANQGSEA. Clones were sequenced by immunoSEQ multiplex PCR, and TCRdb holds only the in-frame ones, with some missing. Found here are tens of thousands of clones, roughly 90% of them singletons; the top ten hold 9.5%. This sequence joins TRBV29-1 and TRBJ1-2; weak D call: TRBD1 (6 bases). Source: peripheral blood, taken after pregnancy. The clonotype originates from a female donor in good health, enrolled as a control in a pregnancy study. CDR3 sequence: CSSGSTGYGYTF. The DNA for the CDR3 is TGCAGCTCTGGGTCGACAGGCTATGGCTACACCTTC.